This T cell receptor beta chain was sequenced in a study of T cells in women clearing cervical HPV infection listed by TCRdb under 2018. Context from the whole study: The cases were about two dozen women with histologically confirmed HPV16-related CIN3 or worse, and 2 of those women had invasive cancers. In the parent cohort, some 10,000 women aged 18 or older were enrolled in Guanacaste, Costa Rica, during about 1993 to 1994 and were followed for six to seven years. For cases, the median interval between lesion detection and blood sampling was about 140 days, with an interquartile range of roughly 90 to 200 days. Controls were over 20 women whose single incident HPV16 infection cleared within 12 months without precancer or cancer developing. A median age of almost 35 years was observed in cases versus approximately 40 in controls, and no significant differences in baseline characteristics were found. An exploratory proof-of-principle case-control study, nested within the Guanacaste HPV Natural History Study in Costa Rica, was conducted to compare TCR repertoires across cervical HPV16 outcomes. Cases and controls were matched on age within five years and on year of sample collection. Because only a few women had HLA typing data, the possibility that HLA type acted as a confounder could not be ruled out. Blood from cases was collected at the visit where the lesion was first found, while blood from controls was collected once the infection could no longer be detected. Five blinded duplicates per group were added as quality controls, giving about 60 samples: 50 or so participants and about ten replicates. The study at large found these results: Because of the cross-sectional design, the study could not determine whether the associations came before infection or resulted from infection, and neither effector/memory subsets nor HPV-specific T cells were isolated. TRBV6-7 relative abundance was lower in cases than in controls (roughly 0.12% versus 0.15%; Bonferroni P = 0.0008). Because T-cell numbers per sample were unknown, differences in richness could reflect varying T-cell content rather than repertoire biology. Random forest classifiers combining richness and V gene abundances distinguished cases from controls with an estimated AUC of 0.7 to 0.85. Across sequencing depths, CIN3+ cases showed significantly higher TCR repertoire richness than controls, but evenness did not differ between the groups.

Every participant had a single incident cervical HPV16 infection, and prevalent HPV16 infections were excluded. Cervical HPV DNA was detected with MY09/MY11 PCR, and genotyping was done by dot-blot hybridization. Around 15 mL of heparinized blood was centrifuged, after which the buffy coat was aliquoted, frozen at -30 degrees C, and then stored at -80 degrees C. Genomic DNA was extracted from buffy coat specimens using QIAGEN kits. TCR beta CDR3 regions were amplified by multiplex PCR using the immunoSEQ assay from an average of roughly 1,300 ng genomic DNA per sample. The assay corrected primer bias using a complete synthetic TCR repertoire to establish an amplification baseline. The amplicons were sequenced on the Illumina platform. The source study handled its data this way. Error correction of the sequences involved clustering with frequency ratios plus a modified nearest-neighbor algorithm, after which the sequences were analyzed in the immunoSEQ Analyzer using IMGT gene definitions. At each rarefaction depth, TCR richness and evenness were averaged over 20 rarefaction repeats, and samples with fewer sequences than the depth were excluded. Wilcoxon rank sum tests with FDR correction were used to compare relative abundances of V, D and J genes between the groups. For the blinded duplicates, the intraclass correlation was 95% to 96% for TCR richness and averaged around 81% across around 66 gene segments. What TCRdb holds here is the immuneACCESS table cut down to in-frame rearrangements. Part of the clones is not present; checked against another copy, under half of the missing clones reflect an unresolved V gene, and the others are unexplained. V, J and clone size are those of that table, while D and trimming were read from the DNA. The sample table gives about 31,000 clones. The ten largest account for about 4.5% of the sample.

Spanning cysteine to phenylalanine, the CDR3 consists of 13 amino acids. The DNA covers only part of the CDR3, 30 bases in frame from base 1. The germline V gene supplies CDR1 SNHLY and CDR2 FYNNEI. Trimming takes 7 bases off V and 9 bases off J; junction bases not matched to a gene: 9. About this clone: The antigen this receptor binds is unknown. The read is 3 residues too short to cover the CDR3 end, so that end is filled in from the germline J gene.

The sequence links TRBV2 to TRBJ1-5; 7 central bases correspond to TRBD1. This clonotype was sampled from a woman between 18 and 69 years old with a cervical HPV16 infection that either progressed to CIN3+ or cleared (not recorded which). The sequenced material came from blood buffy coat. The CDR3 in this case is CASKADRATPQHF. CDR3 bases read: TGTGCCAGCAAGGCCGACAGGGCTACGCCC.